The T cell receptor (beta chain) under discussion was sequenced for a study of blood T cells in healthy people across ages. Study conclusions and caveats: Long-lived donors exceeded aged donors in naive CD4+ cells and diversity.

Regarding this clonotype: Its antigen is as yet unknown.

Using a J-beta primer mix together with a sample-barcoded 5' primer, a second PCR was run for roughly 7 to 11 cycles. In TCRdb, the 5' RACE reads were re-called with MiXCR into one record per CDR3 protein. The sample yields about 750,000 distinct CDR3 sequences, around half seen once. CDR3 length equals 15 residues. CDR1 and CDR2 from the germline V gene are LGHDT and YNNKEL (reference sequence). V gave up 1 base and J gave up 4 bases, with 11 bases separating them. The clonotype was recovered from a man older than 75 in good health. Sample: blood. The chain couples TRBV3-1 to TRBJ2-1; a possible D gene is TRBD2 (6 bases). The CDR3, as DNA: TGTGCCAGCAGCCAAGCTAGTAGCGGTTACAATGAGCAGTTCTTC. Translated, it gives CASSQASSGYNEQFF.